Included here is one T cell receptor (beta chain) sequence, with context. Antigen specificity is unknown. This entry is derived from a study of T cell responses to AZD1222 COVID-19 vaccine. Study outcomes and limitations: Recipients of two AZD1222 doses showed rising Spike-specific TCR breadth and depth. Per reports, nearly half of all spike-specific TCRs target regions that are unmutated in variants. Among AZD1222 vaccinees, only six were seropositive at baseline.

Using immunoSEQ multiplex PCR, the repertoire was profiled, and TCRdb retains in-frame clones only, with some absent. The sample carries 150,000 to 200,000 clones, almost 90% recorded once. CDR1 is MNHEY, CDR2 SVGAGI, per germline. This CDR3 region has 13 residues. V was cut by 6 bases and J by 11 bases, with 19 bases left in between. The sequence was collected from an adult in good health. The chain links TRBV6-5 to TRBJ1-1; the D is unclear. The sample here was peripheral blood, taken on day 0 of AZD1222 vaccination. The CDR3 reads CASRAGLGVGAFF. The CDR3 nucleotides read TGTGCCAGCAGGGCTGGGCTCGGGGTGGGGGCTTTCTTT.